This entry lists 20 T cell receptor beta chains sequenced from one sample in a study of cytomegalovirus exposure and HLA in healthy donors. Use of 60 Vbeta and 13 Jbeta primers characterized the PCR. Clones were sequenced by immunoSEQ multiplex PCR, and TCRdb holds only the in-frame ones, with some missing. This table has about 170,000 clones, approximately 83% appearing once. Input material: PBMCs. These receptors were collected from a boy between 2 and 10 years old in good health and CMV-seronegative.

The genes are TRBV30 and TRBJ2-7, with 9 nucleotides matching TRBD2. After removal of 3 bases from V and 4 bases from J, the junction contained 10 bases not matched to a gene. Germline V lookup: CDR1 GTSNPN, CDR2 SVGIG (reference sequence). The CDR3 is 15 amino acids. In DNA, the CDR3 is TGTGCCTGGAGGGCCCCGGGGCTAGCGGGGTACGAGCAGTACTTC. Translated, it gives CAWRAPGLAGYEQYF.

The genes are TRBV18 and TRBJ1-2; D remains ambiguous. Trimming took off 0 bases at V and 8 bases at J, with 10 bases between the two ends. The CDR3 contains 13 residues. Germline lookup yields CDR1 KGHSH and CDR2 LQKENI. This chain's CDR3 is CASSPPGRAGYTF. The DNA of the CDR3 is TGTGCCAGCTCACCACCCGGGAGGGCCGGCTACACCTTC.

This chain connects TRBV7-8 to TRBJ2-1; TRBD2 agrees at 7 bases. The CDR3 loop spans 16 amino acids. Germline V gene data show CDR1 as SGHVS and CDR2 as FQNEAQ. With V trimmed by 1 base and J by 3 bases, 6 bases remained unmatched. The CDR3 is CASSLGASGSYNEQFF. CDR3 nucleotides: TGTGCCAGCAGCTTAGGAGCTAGCGGAAGCTACAATGAGCAGTTCTTC.

The gene calls are TRBV7-9 and TRBJ1-2; D remains ambiguous. CDR1 is SEHNR and CDR2 is FQNEAQ in the germline V gene (reference sequence). Trimming took 1 base from V and 2 from J, leaving 8 bases between them. The CDR3 runs to 14 residues. CDR3: CASSLGGNNYGYTF. For the CDR3, the DNA is TGTGCCAGCAGCTTAGGAGGGAACAACTATGGCTACACCTTC.

This clone was counted only a few times. The chain is built from TRBV5-6 and TRBJ1-2; 8 bases align to TRBD1. With V trimmed by 4 bases and J by 8 bases, 7 bases remained unmatched. Germline loops: CDR1 SGHDT, CDR2 YYEEEE. CDR3 length: 13 amino acids. In nucleotides, the CDR3 is TGTGCCAGCAGCGTACGGACAGGGCGAGGCTACACCTTC. This sequence encodes CASSVRTGRGYTF.

This clone was observed a single time. The chain uses TRBV6-5 and TRBJ1-2; TRBD1 is a possible D gene (5 bases). Between the trimmed V and J ends, which lost 5 bases and 7 bases, there was a span of 14 bases. CDR1 MNHEY and CDR2 SVGAGI come from the germline V gene. The CDR3 extends over 13 amino acids. The CDR3 nucleotides are TGTGCCAGCAGTCCACAGCAGGGAATTGGCTACACCTTC. Protein: CASSPQQGIGYTF.

The CDR3 DNA sequence: TGTGCCAGCAGTTTCTCCGGGACAGGGGGCTTCACTGAAGCTTTCTTT. The encoded protein is CASSFSGTGGFTEAFF. The chain employs TRBV6-6 and TRBJ1-1; TRBD1 aligns across 12 bases. From germline, CDR1 is MNHNY and CDR2 SVGAGI (reference sequence). The CDR3 spans 16 residues. Trimming took 4 bases from V and 4 from J; bases not matched to a gene: 7.

This chain joins TRBV6-1 and TRBJ1-4; tentatively, D is TRBD1 (6 bases). The CDR3 covers 13 residues. Between the trimmed V and J ends, which lost 6 bases and 4 bases, there was a span of 9 bases. In germline, CDR1 is MNHNS, CDR2 SASEGT. CDR3 bases: TGTGCCAGCAGCGGACAGTTTAATGAAAAACTGTTTTTT. Residues: CASSGQFNEKLFF.

The rearrangement joins TRBV7-2 to TRBJ2-3, with 7 bases that match TRBD2. Germline V CDR1 and CDR2: SGHTA, FQGNSA. Losses at the gene ends were 2 bases for V and 2 bases for J; bases not matched to a gene: 4. There are 15 residues in the CDR3. The CDR3, as DNA: TGTGCCAGCAGCTTATACGGGGGGAACACAGATACGCAGTATTTT. Translation gives CASSLYGGNTDTQYF.

This chain joins TRBV19 and TRBJ1-2, with 7 bases matching TRBD1. Germline CDR1 reads LNHDA; CDR2 reads SQIVND (reference sequence). The CDR3 runs to 14 residues. V was clipped by 5 bases and J by 5 bases; unmatched bases: 8. CDR3 DNA sequence: TGTGCCAGTAGTCCCCGACAGGGTCTTTATGGCTACACCTTC. It yields the protein CASSPRQGLYGYTF.

This clone has just a few counts. This sequence joins TRBV7-9 and TRBJ1-3, with a tentative D call TRBD1 (6 bases). V was clipped by 5 bases and J by 5 bases, with 16 bases between them. The germline V gene has CDR1 SEHNR and CDR2 FQNEAQ (reference sequence). This CDR3 has 15 amino acids. For the CDR3, the DNA is TGTGCCAGCAGCCCCCAGGGAAGGGGGAGAAACACCATATATTTT. Its protein is CASSPQGRGRNTIYF.

The chain couples TRBV5-6 to TRBJ2-7, with 7 nucleotides matching TRBD1. CDR3 length: 14 amino acids. V was clipped by 3 bases and J by 1 base; unmatched bases: 4. Germline CDR1 is SGHDT and CDR2 is YYEEEE. DNA of the CDR3: TGTGCCAGCAGCTCTCCGGGACAGTCCTACGAGCAGTACGTC. It translates to CASSSPGQSYEQYV.

This chain joins TRBV2 and TRBJ1-4; tentatively, D is TRBD1 (6 bases). There are 15 residues in the CDR3. From germline, CDR1 is SNHLY and CDR2 FYNNEI. Trimming left V 1 base short and J 8 bases short, with 14 bases between. In nucleotides, the CDR3 is TGTGCCAGCAGTGAAGTAGAGGACAGAGGGGAAAAACTGTTTTTT. It is translated as CASSEVEDRGEKLFF.

This clone came up a few times. The chain links TRBV5-1 to TRBJ2-1; 11 nucleotides agree with TRBD2. CDR1 is SGHRS and CDR2 is YFSETQ in the germline V gene. V lost 5 bases to trimming and J lost 4 bases; unmatched junction nucleotides: 8. The CDR3 has 16 residues. CDR3 loop: CASRQTSGGTYNEQFF. The CDR3 bases are TGCGCCAGCAGGCAAACTAGCGGGGGTACTTACAATGAGCAGTTCTTC. Drawing the rest from reference TRBV5-1 and TRBJ2-1, the complete variable domain is KAGVTQTPRYLIKTRGQQVTLSCSPISGHRSVSWYQQTPGQGLQFLFEYFSETQRNKGNFPGRFSGRQFSNSRSEMNVSTLELGDSALYLCASRQTSGGTYNEQFFGPGTRLTVL.

The rearrangement uses TRBV15 and TRBJ1-6; D is possibly TRBD1 (6 bases). The CDR3 totals 16 residues. The germline V gene has CDR1 LNHNV and CDR2 YYDKDF (reference sequence). Trimming left V 0 bases short and J 4 bases short, with 10 bases between. The chain's CDR3 is CATSRDGQPYNSPLHF. In DNA, the CDR3 is TGTGCCACCAGCAGAGACGGACAGCCTTATAATTCACCCCTCCACTTT.

The gene calls are TRBV10-3 and TRBJ1-5; D gene ambiguous. CDR1 ENHRY and CDR2 SYGVKD come from the germline V gene. The CDR3 length is 13 residues. The ends were cut back, 8 bases at V and 6 bases at J, with 14 bases in the middle. DNA of the CDR3: TGTGCCATCGGTGCAGGAGCGGGTCAGCCCCAGCATTTT. As protein: CAIGAGAGQPQHF.

The J gene is TRBJ2-7, the V gene TRBV5-5; TRBD1 is a possible D gene (6 bases). This CDR3 is 14 amino acids long. In germline, CDR1 is SGHKS, CDR2 YYEKEE (reference sequence). Trimming took 1 base from V and 0 from J, leaving 8 bases between them. CDR3 amino acids: CASSLLGGSYEQYV. The CDR3 DNA reads TGTGCCAGCAGCTTGCTAGGGGGCTCCTACGAGCAGTACGTC.

This sequence joins TRBV9 and TRBJ2-1; perhaps TRBD2 as D (6 bases). Germline assignment: CDR1 SGDLS and CDR2 YYNGEE. Trimming removed 0 bases from V and 4 bases from J, with 14 bases in between. This CDR3 comprises 16 residues. The DNA for the CDR3 is TGTGCCAGCAGCGTAGGGGGGACTGGAGGGTACAATGAGCAGTTCTTC. Its protein is CASSVGGTGGYNEQFF.

The chain employs TRBV7-8 and TRBJ2-7, with unresolved D. Germline lookup yields CDR1 SGHVS and CDR2 FQNEAQ. The CDR3 consists of 15 residues. The V end lost 4 bases, the J end lost 6 bases, and 19 bases lay between the germline ends. CDR3 region: CASSYSGYQWSEQYV. In nucleotides, the CDR3 is TGTGCCAGCAGCTACTCTGGGTATCAATGGAGCGAGCAGTACGTC.

CDR3 sequence (DNA): TGTGCCAGCCTATGGAGACAGGGGGTGAACACCGGGGAGCTGTTTTTT. This translates into CASLWRQGVNTGELFF. This sequence joins TRBV19 and TRBJ2-2, with 9 bases lining up with TRBD1. V was pared by 9 bases and J by 1 base, with 9 bases of the junction left unmatched. This CDR3 is built from 16 residues. The germline CDR1 and CDR2 sequences are LNHDA and SQIVND (reference sequence).